This TCR beta chain was identified in a study of CD8+CD57+ T cells in acquired aplastic anemia. Study details: The mean DNA yield obtained from sorted CD4+ and CD8+ cells came to approximately 3.2 ug. General study results and limits: Between the patient and control groups, CD8+ Simpson's diversity did not differ significantly. Some 31 CD8+ CDR3 sequences were shared between patients and controls.

Sequencing was done on patients that had shown CD8+CD57+ cell expansion by flow cytometry. This clonotype was detected many times. Its specificity is not known. TCR beta VDJ combinations and CDR3 sequences were profiled from genomic DNA. TCRdb re-analysed the reads in MiXCR, keeping a single row per CDR3 protein. The table includes about 180,000 distinct CDR3 sequences, more than 45% detected once. With 2 bases removed from V and 7 bases from J, the gap between germline ends came to 8 bases. There are 12 residues in the CDR3. Per the germline V gene, CDR1 is MNHEY and CDR2 is SVGAGI. This receptor was obtained from a human donor with aplastic anemia. Sequenced material: sorted CD4+, CD8+, or CD8+CD57+ T cells (not recorded which) from PBMCs. The V and J genes are TRBV6-5 and TRBJ1-2; D is unclear. The CDR3 spells CASSYPTGGYTF. CDR3 in DNA: TGTGCCAGCAGTTACCCGACGGGTGGCTACACCTTC.